The clone carrying this T cell receptor beta chain came up many times. As yet, its antigen is unknown. On the basis of clinical symptoms, serum thyroxine and TRAb, thyroid ultrasound and orbital computed tomography, diagnoses were made. Germline loops: CDR1 MNHEY, CDR2 SVGAGI. This CDR3 region has 15 residues. The trim removed 2 bases at V and 1 base at J, leaving 3 bases unmatched. This sample is drawn from a study of T cells in Graves' hyperthyroidism and ophthalmopathy. The CDR3 regions of TCR beta were amplified from RNA transcripts. The HTBI primer set was used in a first-round RT-PCR of the TCR CDR3. Each CDR3 protein is one row after TCRdb ran MiXCR on the multiplex PCR reads. This repertoire shows a few hundred thousand distinct CDR3 sequences, around 14% found once; its top ten account for roughly 6.6%. Study-level results: In validation, the model predicted ophthalmopathy. These predictions came a median roughly seven months before onset.

The sample consisted of blood. V usage is TRBV6-5 and J usage is TRBJ2-7, with TRBD2 matching over 9 bases. This sequence originates from a woman aged 25 to 39 with Graves' hyperthyroidism. The CDR3 DNA reads as TGTGCCAGCAGTTACGCGGGGGGGGGATCCTACGAGCAGTACTTC. Amino acids: CASSYAGGGSYEQYF.